This is a list of T cell receptor beta chains from one sample in a study of T cell responses to AZD1222 COVID-19 vaccine. TCRdb keeps only in-frame clones here, not all; method: immunoSEQ multiplex PCR. This sample has under 150,000 clones; 90% occur once, and the top ten carry around 7.2%. Specimen: peripheral blood, collected on day 0 of AZD1222 vaccination. The origin of the receptors is an adult in good health. Both conserved end residues are part of each CDR3. Fields, in order: V gene, CDR3 length, CDR3 protein.

>TRBV7-2|17
CASSTRTSGTTYNEQFF
>TRBV6-5|13
CASSYGSTDTQYF
>TRBV18|14
CASSPAVSTDTQYF
>TRBV5-1|18
CASSFSLLRDRKNTEAFF
>TRBV9|16
CASSTRGLAGADTQYF
>TRBV5-4|14
CASSQEQATPEAFF
>TRBV27|14
CATSSGGYNSPLHF
>TRBV9|15
CASSALDEPNTEAFF
>TRBV7-9|13
CASSLGSTDTQYF
>TRBV28|15
CAAGPGGPTNEKLFF
>TRBV19|13
CASSASTKDTQYF
>TRBV7-2|14
CASSLFMGTGELFF
>TRBV5-1|16
CASSLPLDSPTGELFF
>TRBV6-5|13
CASSSRGNTEAFF
>TRBV10-2|13
CASNQGAGGGYTF
>TRBV11-3|12
CASSSDTGPLHF
>TRBV28|14
CASSSGRRYYGYTF
>TRBV6-5|16
CASSYLGQGPTGELFF
>TRBV6-5|14
CASSSGLATDTQYF
>TRBV27|15
CASSFRDGLNQPQHF
>TRBV9|12
CASSQAGDTQYF
>TRBV3-1/TRBV3-2|18
CASSQVPVRWGSGNTIYF
>TRBV28|16
CASSFHSESSYNEQFF
>TRBV28|14
CASSFRGGLYGYTF
>TRBV6-5|15
CASRPGGLAKNIQYF
>TRBV5-6|12
CASSWGTGEAFF
>TRBV5-1|15
CASSVGGSGANVLTF
>TRBV11-3|14
CASSLAGPAPTQYF
>TRBV19|14
CASSVTLIEQGYTF
>TRBV28|14
CASNSGSGSQPQHF
>TRBV4-1|12
CASSNTGAEQYF
>TRBV7-6|16
CASSARRSGIFNEQFF
>TRBV5-1|16
CASSLVAGGGYNEQFF
>TRBV7-2|13
CASSLGGNYGYTF
>TRBV27|15
CASSSNRGANGEAFF
>TRBV11-2|15
CASSSSRRAGEKLFF
>TRBV6-5|16
CASSYSNTRYNSPLHF
>TRBV5-4|14
CASSLYRGQSEQFF
>TRBV9|17
CASSVGEYTTKRGKLFF
>TRBV3-1/TRBV3-2|16
CASSPKGGIRNQPQHF
>TRBV19|17
CASSPELRTSGQETQYF
>TRBV5-6|15
CASSLQGANTGELFF
>TRBV5-1|14
CASSLGATINEQFF
>TRBV11-2|13
CASSLALSSEAFF
>TRBV13|15
CASTGTSGYTGELFF
>TRBV30|13
CAWSEPGVYEQYF
>TRBV10-2|14
CASDRTSGSGTQYF
>TRBV28|16
CASSASMDRGTEKLFF
>TRBV2|15
CASRPDPEYLYEQYF
>TRBV7-8|16
CASSPLGVSSFNEQFF
>TRBV28|15
CASLPATAGPDTQYF
>TRBV19|16
CASTKRRDSYTGELFF
>TRBV5-1|18
CASSLIPGLAGDRDTQYF
>TRBV5-1|15
CASSTGDREGYGYTF
>TRBV7-2|16
CASSPRLKGLLLSYTF
>TRBV6-5|13
CASSFDWDTEAFF
>TRBV6-2/TRBV6-3|14
CASSYSGSYNEQFF
>TRBV3-1/TRBV3-2|16
CASSQGVQGWPEPQHF
>TRBV24-1|14
CATSAPPPNYGYTF
>TRBV6-6|14
CASSYSGGSYEQYF